These 4 T cell receptor beta chains share one sample of origin, sequenced in a study of T cell responses to AZD1222 COVID-19 vaccine. TCRdb keeps only in-frame clones here, not all; method: immunoSEQ multiplex PCR. The sample holds more than 100,000 clones; 75% to 90% are singletons and the top ten take 2% to 3%. Here the sequenced sample was peripheral blood, taken 28 days after the second AZD1222 dose. The receptors originated from an adult who received the AZD1222 COVID-19 vaccine.

The J gene is TRBJ2-1, the V gene TRBV7-2, with 9 bases matching TRBD2. The CDR3 consists of 14 residues. V was pared by 4 bases and J by 7 bases, with 5 bases of the junction left unmatched. The V gene's germline CDR1 is SGHTA and CDR2 FQGNSA. The CDR3 coding sequence is TGTGCCAGCAGCTGGACTAGCGCTGGGAATGAGCAGTTCTTC. Translating gives CASSWTSAGNEQFF. Filled out from reference TRBV7-2 and TRBJ2-1, the complete variable domain reads GAGVSQSPSNKVTEKGKDVELRCDPISGHTALYWYRQSLGQGLEFLIYFQGNSAPDKSGLPSDRFSAERTGGSVSTLTIQRTQQEDSAVYLCASSWTSAGNEQFFGPGTRLTVL.

The chain uses TRBV5-1 and TRBJ1-1; D gene unclear. This CDR3 contains 15 residues. Trimming removed 2 bases at V and 0 bases at J, with 11 bases between. CDR1 is SGHRS and CDR2 is YFSETQ in the germline V gene. The CDR3 bases are TGCGCCAGCAGCTTACCCGGGGAGGTGAACACTGAAGCTTTCTTT. As protein: CASSLPGEVNTEAFF.

The chain couples TRBV6-5 to TRBJ1-2; 9 bases map to TRBD1. CDR1 is MNHEY and CDR2 is SVGAGI in the germline V gene. The CDR3 runs to 13 residues. The V and J ends lost 4 bases and 7 bases, in that order; junction bases with no gene match: 4. The CDR3 sequence is CASSFGTGFGYTF. The CDR3 DNA follows: TGTGCCAGCAGTTTCGGGACAGGGTTTGGCTACACCTTC.

The CDR3 coding sequence is TGTGCCAGCTCACCACGTGTAGCCCCGAACACTGAAGCTTTCTTT. Its translation: CASSPRVAPNTEAFF. The V gene is TRBV18, the J gene TRBJ1-1; D gene uncertain. The CDR3 spans 15 residues. CDR1 is KGHSH, CDR2 LQKENI, per germline. V lost 1 base and J lost 1, with 10 bases in between.